Here is one T cell receptor beta chain with its context. CDR3 size: 14 residues. After removal of 6 bases from V and 7 bases from J, the junction contained 8 bases not matched to a gene. Germline-derived CDR1 and CDR2 are SQVTM and ANQGSEA. The data belong to a study of blood T cell repertoires in COVID-19. Sequencing used immunoSEQ multiplex PCR; TCRdb keeps in-frame clones, though not all of them. This sample has some 150,000 clones, with 80% to 90% found just once. V gene TRBV29-1 combines with J gene TRBJ2-1, with 11 bases identical to TRBD2. This sequence was found in a human donor with acute or convalescent COVID-19. The donor label of this sample is uncertain. What was sequenced was peripheral blood. DNA of the CDR3: TGCAGCGTCGGGACTAGCGGAGGTTTTAATGAGCAGTTCTTC. It specifies CSVGTSGGFNEQFF.